A single T cell receptor (beta chain) is shown here with its context. The data were obtained in a study of T cells after posttransplantation cyclophosphamide. V was clipped by 4 bases and J by 8 bases; unmatched bases: 6. The germline V gene has CDR1 MNHEY and CDR2 SVGAGI. The CDR3 is 14 amino acids. Some clones are missing from TCRdb's copy, which holds only in-frame ones; the method was immunoSEQ multiplex PCR. Of approximately 47,000 clones listed, 92% were seen once; the top ten hold roughly 2.9%. The sample was PBMCs. The sequence was obtained from a woman aged 50 to 60 in good health and a related stem cell transplant donor. The V and J genes are TRBV6-5 and TRBJ2-1; 9 nucleotides agree with TRBD1. As DNA, the CDR3 is TGTGCCAGCAGTTTCCGGGACAGGGACGATGAGCAGTTCTTC. Its translation: CASSFRDRDDEQFF.